The 26 T cell receptor beta chains below come from one sample, sequenced in a study of cytomegalovirus exposure and HLA in healthy donors. 60 Vbeta and 13 Jbeta primers were used in PCR. Clones were read by immunoSEQ multiplex PCR, and TCRdb kept only the in-frame ones, dropping some. Of 150,000 to 200,000 clones listed, around 84% are singletons. The source material was PBMCs. Receptors originate from a woman aged 18-35 years in good health and CMV-seronegative.

This clone appeared a few times. The junction does not match germline at one end; this may be a read error. CDR3 in DNA: TGTTCCAGCAGCTCATCCAGTGAAGCTTTCTTT. This gives the protein CSSSSSSEAFF. This rearrangement joins TRBV7-9 to TRBJ1-1; D is unresolved. Germline CDR1 is SEHNR and CDR2 is FQNEAQ (reference sequence). The CDR3 contains 11 residues.

The chain combines TRBV2 with TRBJ1-1, with TRBD1 as a possible D gene (6 bases). V was cut by 1 base and J by 4 bases, with 19 bases left in between. The germline gives CDR1 SNHLY, CDR2 FYNNEI. The CDR3 has 17 residues. CDR3 in amino acids: CASSEEGRQGISTEAFF. The CDR3 coding sequence is TGTGCCAGCAGTGAAGAGGGTCGTCAGGGGATCTCCACTGAAGCTTTCTTT. Variable domain in full (rest from reference TRBV2 and TRBJ1-1): EPEVTQTPSHQVTQMGQEVILRCVPISNHLYFYWYRQILGQKVEFLVSFYNNEISEKSEIFDDQFSVERPDGSNFTLKIRSTKLEDSAMYFCASSEEGRQGISTEAFFGQGTRLTVV.

The V and J genes are TRBV15 and TRBJ2-1; TRBD2 agrees at 10 bases. The trim removed 3 bases at V and 7 bases at J, leaving 9 bases unmatched. The CDR3 sequence is 16 residues long. From germline, CDR1 is LNHNV and CDR2 YYDKDF (reference sequence). CDR3 sequence reads: CATSRVLGLARNEQFF. The CDR3 DNA reads TGTGCCACCAGCAGGGTGCTGGGACTAGCGAGGAATGAGCAGTTCTTC.

The genes are TRBV4-3 and TRBJ2-1; TRBD2 matches 7 bases. The germline V gene encodes CDR1 LGHNA and CDR2 YSLEER. The CDR3 runs to 16 residues. The junction had 3 bases not matched to a gene; V was cut back by 0 bases and J by 1 base. CDR3 coding DNA: TGCGCCAGCAGCCAAGATAAAGCGGGGTCCTACAATGAGCAGTTCTTC. Translation: CASSQDKAGSYNEQFF.

This rearrangement joins TRBV6-5 to TRBJ2-7, with D possibly matching TRBD1 (6 bases). With 5 bases removed from V and 3 bases from J, the gap between germline ends came to 11 bases. The CDR3 has 13 amino acids. Per the germline V gene, CDR1 is MNHEY and CDR2 is SVGAGI. In nucleotides, the CDR3 is TGTGCCAGCAGTACAGGGCTTAGCTACGAGCAGTACGTC. As protein: CASSTGLSYEQYV.

The chain links TRBV7-9 to TRBJ2-3, with 7 bases matching TRBD1. V was pared by 5 bases and J by 1 base, with 6 bases of the junction left unmatched. The length of the CDR3 is 15 residues. Germline CDR1 is SEHNR and CDR2 is FQNEAQ (reference sequence). DNA of the CDR3: TGTGCCAGCAGCCAACAGGGGATAGGCACAGATACGCAGTATTTT. Translated: CASSQQGIGTDTQYF. Full variable domain (remainder filled in from reference TRBV7-9 and TRBJ2-3): DTGVSQNPRHKITKRGQNVTFRCDPISEHNRLYWYRQTLGQGPEFLTYFQNEAQLEKSRLLSDRFSAERPKGSFSTLEIQRTEQGDSAMYLCASSQQGIGTDTQYFGPGTRLTVL.

This chain links TRBV19 with TRBJ1-5; tentatively, D is TRBD1 (5 bases). Between the trimmed V and J ends, which lost 5 bases and 2 bases, there was a span of 10 bases. The CDR3 is 14 amino acids. Germline CDR1 and CDR2: LNHDA and SQIVND (reference sequence). CDR3 in amino acids: CASSGRRGNQPQHF. CDR3 DNA: TGTGCCAGTAGTGGGCGCAGGGGCAATCAGCCCCAGCATTTT.

J is TRBJ2-3 and V is TRBV29-1; 8 bases agree with TRBD2. The V gene end was trimmed by 3 bases and the J gene end by 3 bases; junction bases not matched to a gene: 11. The CDR3 covers 16 residues. Germline CDR1 and CDR2: SQVTM and ANQGSEA. The CDR3 reads CSVDGRDGSRTDTQYF. For the CDR3, the DNA is TGCAGCGTTGACGGGAGGGACGGGAGTAGGACAGATACGCAGTATTTT.

This clone was counted only a few times. The chain combines TRBV4-3 with TRBJ1-1, with D tentatively TRBD1 (5 bases). V lost 6 bases and J 3 bases, leaving 20 bases between the germline ends. Germline values: CDR1 LGHNA, CDR2 YSLEER. There are 16 residues in the CDR3. CDR3 bases: TGCGCCAGCAGACTCTCAAGGGGTTGGCAGTACACTGAAGCTTTCTTT. Its translation is CASRLSRGWQYTEAFF.

The CDR3 DNA is TGTGCCAGCAGCCCTACCACCGTAAGCTCCTACAATGAGCAGTTCTTC. Its protein product is CASSPTTVSSYNEQFF. The V and J genes are TRBV7-7 and TRBJ2-1; D not certain. In germline, CDR1 is SSHAT, CDR2 FNYEAQ (reference sequence). The CDR3 is made up of 16 amino acids. Trimming removed 5 bases at V and 0 bases at J, with 14 bases between.

In regard to this clone: Germline is not matched at one junction end, which may reflect a read error. The chain links TRBV7-9 to TRBJ1-3; 7 positions agree with TRBD1. Germline V lookup: CDR1 SEHNR, CDR2 FQNEAQ (reference sequence). The CDR3 is 14 amino acids. The CDR3 DNA reads TGTTCCAGCGCCTTGACCAGGACAGGAGACACCATATATTTT. Translated: CSSALTRTGDTIYF.

The chain has TRBV27 and TRBJ1-4; possible D gene TRBD1, 5 bases. The V gene's germline CDR1 is MNHEY and CDR2 SMNVEV (reference sequence). V was shortened by 4 bases and J by 7 bases, with 13 bases between the two germline ends. The length of the CDR3 is 14 residues. CDR3 nucleotide sequence: TGTGCCAGCAGTTCGTCCGGGGGGTCTGAAAAACTGTTTTTT. It encodes CASSSSGGSEKLFF.

The chain carries TRBV29-1 and TRBJ2-3, with D perhaps matching TRBD1 (6 bases). Trimming pared 8 bases from V and 4 bases from J, leaving 13 bases between. The germline V gene encodes CDR1 SQVTM and CDR2 ANQGSEA. The CDR3 is made up of 12 amino acids. In nucleotides, the CDR3 is TGCAGCCACCGGACAGACGCAGATACGCAGTATTTT. Translating gives CSHRTDADTQYF.

This chain uses TRBV6-5 with TRBJ2-7; weak D call: TRBD1 (6 bases). V dropped 2 bases and J dropped 6 bases, with 17 bases sitting between them. The germline gives CDR1 MNHEY, CDR2 SVGAGI. This CDR3 comprises 15 residues. The CDR3 is CASSYQGPTFGEQYF. In DNA form, the CDR3 reads TGTGCCAGCAGTTACCAGGGGCCTACTTTCGGCGAGCAGTACTTC.

This chain joins TRBV7-2 and TRBJ2-7; 9 positions match TRBD2. Germline CDR1 SGHTA, CDR2 FQGNSA. The junction had 3 bases not matched to a gene; V was cut back by 1 base and J by 2 bases. The CDR3 runs to 15 residues. Here the CDR3 DNA reads TGTGCCAGCAGCTTAGAGGCGGGAGGGCCCTACGAGCAGTACTTC. Its translation is CASSLEAGGPYEQYF.

This clone was counted a single time. The gene calls are TRBV27 and TRBJ2-5; possibly TRBD1 for D (6 bases). CDR1 MNHEY and CDR2 SMNVEV come from the germline V gene (reference sequence). V was trimmed by 3 bases and J by 4 bases, leaving 12 bases between them. The CDR3 spans 14 residues. The CDR3 DNA reads as TGTGCCAGCAGTTTTACGGCAGGGGCAGAGACCCAGTACTTC. Translation: CASSFTAGAETQYF.

The chain has TRBV4-3 and TRBJ2-3; 14 bases map to TRBD2. The CDR3 runs 19 residues. The V gene's germline CDR1 is LGHNA and CDR2 YSLEER. V lost 0 bases, J lost 2 bases, and 7 bases stayed unmatched. CDR3 bases: TGCGCCAGCAGCCAAGACACGGGACTAGCGGGAGAGGTCACAGATACGCAGTATTTT. Translated: CASSQDTGLAGEVTDTQYF.

The chain is built from TRBV12-5 and TRBJ2-1; 10 bases match TRBD2. The V gene's germline CDR1 is LGHNT and CDR2 FRNRAP. V was clipped by 7 bases and J by 1 base; unmatched bases: 13. The length of the CDR3 is 18 residues. The CDR3 DNA sequence: TGTGCTAGTGCTCCTGTGCTAGCGGGAGTTAATTCCTACAATGAGCAGTTCTTC. Protein product: CASAPVLAGVNSYNEQFF.

This clone appeared once. This chain connects TRBV27 to TRBJ2-7, with 11 bases fitting TRBD2. This CDR3 has 14 amino acids. Germline assignment: CDR1 MNHEY and CDR2 SMNVEV (reference sequence). V was clipped by 5 bases and J by 5 bases; unmatched bases: 5. The CDR3 here is CASSPSGRSHEQYF. CDR3 nucleotide sequence: TGTGCCAGCAGTCCTAGCGGGAGGTCCCACGAGCAGTACTTC.

This chain connects TRBV6-5 to TRBJ2-1, with 9 bases aligning to TRBD2. Losses at the gene ends were 5 bases for V and 3 bases for J; bases not matched to a gene: 5. Germline assignment: CDR1 MNHEY and CDR2 SVGAGI. The CDR3 totals 15 residues. The CDR3 sequence is CASSNLAGLYNEQFF. The CDR3 DNA reads as TGTGCCAGCAGTAATCTAGCGGGACTCTACAATGAGCAGTTCTTC.

This clone was picked up a small number of times. This rearrangement joins TRBV6-5 to TRBJ2-7; a possible D gene is TRBD2 (6 bases). Trimming took off 6 bases at V and 2 bases at J, with 8 bases between the two ends. Germline V gene lookup returns CDR1 MNHEY and CDR2 SVGAGI. The CDR3 is 12 residues long. CDR3 loop: CASRSGAYEQYF. In DNA, the CDR3 is TGTGCCAGCAGGTCGGGGGCCTACGAGCAGTACTTC.

The chain carries TRBV7-8 and TRBJ2-5; 14 bases are a match to TRBD2. The length of the CDR3 is 17 residues. With 5 bases clipped from V and 4 bases from J, the junction kept 9 bases outside the gene matches. The germline gives CDR1 SGHVS, CDR2 FQNEAQ. CDR3: CASSLGTSGSWAETQYF. Written as DNA, the CDR3 is TGTGCCAGCAGCCTTGGGACTAGCGGGAGTTGGGCAGAGACCCAGTACTTC.

In this sample, this clone turned up once. The chain recombines TRBV27 with TRBJ2-1; D is possibly TRBD1 (6 bases). The CDR3 has 12 amino acids. Germline values: CDR1 MNHEY, CDR2 SMNVEV (reference sequence). Trimming left V 8 bases short and J 9 bases short, with 14 bases between. Here the CDR3 reads CASGEQGSEQFF. Written as DNA, the CDR3 is TGTGCCAGCGGCGAACAGGGTTCTGAGCAGTTCTTC.

The gene calls are TRBV10-2 and TRBJ2-5; no clear D. The CDR3 consists of 13 residues. V lost 3 bases to trimming and J lost 5 bases, with 10 bases between them. Germline CDR1 WSHSY, CDR2 SAAADI. CDR3 bases: TGCGCCAGCAGTGACCTAGACCCGGAGACCCAGTACTTC. As protein: CASSDLDPETQYF.

The chain carries TRBV30 and TRBJ1-1, with D possibly being TRBD1 (5 bases). The germline gives CDR1 GTSNPN, CDR2 SVGIG (reference sequence). Trimming left V 0 bases short and J 7 bases short, with 12 bases between. The CDR3 sequence is 13 residues long. The CDR3 region has the DNA TGTGCCTGGAGTGTACTTGGGGCAGATGAAGCTTTCTTT. Translating gives CAWSVLGADEAFF.

The V and J genes are TRBV19 and TRBJ1-1; 9 nucleotides agree with TRBD1. Germline trimming cut 8 bases from V and 4 bases from J; bases unmatched to any gene: 5. The CDR3 spans 13 residues. Germline V gene lookup returns CDR1 LNHDA and CDR2 SQIVND (reference sequence). In nucleotides, the CDR3 is TGTGCCAGTTGGACAGGGGACAGCACTGAAGCTTTCTTT. This sequence encodes CASWTGDSTEAFF.